This entry features one TCR beta chain sequence. This record comes from a study of blood T cell repertoires in COVID-19. Study context: COVID-19 samples, acute and convalescent, were from the United States, Italy and Spain.

CDR3 length: 22 residues. Per germline, CDR1 MNHEY and CDR2 SMNVEV (reference sequence). V gave up 2 bases and J gave up 5 bases; unmatched junction bases: 23. Each recovered donor of Cohort 3 presented with two negative PCRs, clearance, or symptom resolution. Profiling relied on immunoSEQ multiplex PCR, and the TCRdb table lists in-frame clones only, not all of them. The sample includes more than 200,000 clones, 80% to 90% of them seen just once. This sequence joins TRBV27 and TRBJ2-5, with 13 nucleotides matching TRBD2. This TCR was sampled from a woman in her thirties who had recovered from COVID-19. Input material: PBMCs or T cells enriched from blood (not recorded which). Written as DNA, the CDR3 is TGTGCCAGCAGTTTACGCCTCGCTACTAGCGGGAGGGCCGGGAAAATGATGGAGACCCAGTACTTC. This codes for CASSLRLATSGRAGKMMETQYF.